This note documents a single T cell receptor (beta chain) sequence. The Seattle patients, enrolled during active infection, were followed longitudinally. Germline CDR1 and CDR2: LNHDA and SQIVND (reference sequence). The CDR3 runs to 13 residues. V was clipped by 6 bases and J by 4 bases; unmatched bases: 4. In the original processing: Nucleated cell number was recorded as an estimate derived from reference gene primer amplification. Clones were read by immunoSEQ multiplex PCR, and TCRdb kept only the in-frame ones, dropping some. That table gives V, J and clone size, and the DNA gave D and trimming. The data show 200,000 to 250,000 clones, 81% seen once. The sample originates from a study of blood T cell repertoires in COVID-19. Study-level background: Acute and convalescent COVID-19 samples came from the United States, Italy and Spain. Sources were T cells, B-cell-depleted T cells, or PBMCs; the material itself was cDNA or gDNA.

The V and J genes are TRBV19 and TRBJ1-2, with TRBD1 matching 8 bases. The sequenced sample was peripheral blood. The clonotype comes from a woman at least 80 years old with COVID-19, enrolled during active disease. The CDR3 DNA sequence: TGTGCCAGTAGGACAGGGGCTAGCTATGGCTACACCTTC. Residues: CASRTGASYGYTF.